What follows are 9 T cell receptor beta chains derived from one specimen sequenced in a study of blood T cell repertoires in COVID-19. The data were produced by immunoSEQ multiplex PCR, yet TCRdb's version contains in-frame clones alone and is incomplete. The table includes about 250,000 clones, 70% to 80% detected once. The sample taken for sequencing was peripheral blood. These receptors were collected from an elderly woman with acute or convalescent COVID-19.

The genes are TRBV7-9 and TRBJ2-5; the match to TRBD2 covers 12 bases. Germline V gene sequence: CDR1 SEHNR, CDR2 FQNEAQ (reference sequence). V shed 5 bases, J shed 3 bases, and the junction held 1 base outside the gene matches. The CDR3 runs 14 residues. CDR3 coding DNA: TGTGCCAGCAGCAGACTAGCGGGGGAAGAGACCCAGTACTTC. It codes for CASSRLAGEETQYF.

V gene TRBV6-5 combines with J gene TRBJ2-2, with D unresolved. Trimming left V 6 bases short and J 0 bases short, with 8 bases between. Germline V gene lookup returns CDR1 MNHEY and CDR2 SVGAGI. The CDR3 sequence is 14 residues long. CDR3 DNA: TGTGCCAGCAGGACAACTGCGAACACCGGGGAGCTGTTTTTT. Translated, it gives CASRTTANTGELFF.

This clone was seen just once. V is TRBV20-1 and J is TRBJ1-1; D unresolved. The CDR3 is 11 amino acids. The V end lost 7 bases, the J end lost 2 bases, and 8 bases lay between the germline ends. Germline CDR1 and CDR2: DFQATT and SNEGSKA (reference sequence). Here the CDR3 reads CSVGRNTEAFF. The CDR3, as DNA: TGCAGTGTGGGCAGAAACACTGAAGCTTTCTTT.

This clone was counted between two and nine times. The rearrangement links TRBV27 to TRBJ2-2, with TRBD2 matching over 7 bases. CDR1 and CDR2 (germline): MNHEY, SMNVEV (reference sequence). The CDR3 has 17 residues. The trim removed 1 base at V and 0 bases at J, leaving 5 bases unmatched. The CDR3 DNA is TGTGCCAGCAGTTTATTAGGGCTAGCGGCGAACACCGGGGAGCTGTTTTTT. Translating gives CASSLLGLAANTGELFF.

V gene TRBV2 combines with J gene TRBJ2-1; TRBD2 might be the D (5 bases). CDR1 and CDR2 (germline): SNHLY, FYNNEI. The CDR3 length is 11 residues. The V and J ends lost 4 bases and 8 bases respectively, with 6 bases between them. The CDR3 spells CASSGRYEQFF. CDR3 DNA: TGTGCCAGCAGTGGGAGGTATGAGCAGTTCTTC.

The chain is built from TRBV5-5 and TRBJ2-3, with D uncertain. This CDR3 region has 14 residues. Trimming left V 0 bases short and J 3 bases short, with 8 bases between. Germline V gives CDR1 SGHKS, CDR2 YYEKEE (reference sequence). This CDR3 is CASSLELVTDTQYF. The DNA for the CDR3 is TGTGCCAGCAGCTTGGAGCTAGTAACAGATACGCAGTATTTT. The variable domain in full, with the rest retrieved from reference TRBV5-5 and TRBJ2-3, is DAGVTQSPTHLIKTRGQQVTLRCSPISGHKSVSWYQQVLGQGPQFIFQYYEKEERGRGNFPDRFSARQFPNYSSELNVNALLLGDSALYLCASSLELVTDTQYFGPGTRLTVL.

The V and J genes are TRBV19 and TRBJ2-5; 14 positions agree with TRBD2. Unmatched junction bases numbered 8, after V lost 2 bases and J lost 0 bases. Germline V gives CDR1 LNHDA, CDR2 SQIVND (reference sequence). The CDR3 is made up of 19 amino acids. For the CDR3, the DNA is TGTGCCAGTAGTATAAGGACTAGCGGGGGGTCGATACACCAAGAGACCCAGTACTTC. It encodes CASSIRTSGGSIHQETQYF.

Only one count was recorded for this clone. V gene TRBV5-1 combines with J gene TRBJ2-5; 11 nucleotides align to TRBD2. After removal of 0 bases from V and 2 bases from J, the junction contained 3 bases not matched to a gene. CDR3 length: 16 residues. CDR1 and CDR2 (germline): SGHRS, YFSETQ. CDR3 sequence reads: CASSLGGLAAQETQYF. The DNA of the CDR3 is TGCGCCAGCAGCTTGGGGGGACTAGCGGCTCAAGAGACCCAGTACTTC.

The V and J genes are TRBV11-2 and TRBJ2-5, with 11 positions matching TRBD1. This CDR3 is built from 17 residues. Germline assignment: CDR1 SGHAT and CDR2 FQNNGV. With V trimmed by 5 bases and J by 4 bases, 12 bases remained unmatched. CDR3 sequence (DNA): TGTGCCAGCAGCCTCACTCCGGGACAGGGGGAGGGAGAGACCCAGTACTTC. It codes for CASSLTPGQGEGETQYF.